This TCR beta chain appears in the sequencing data of a study of Ad26.COV2.S vaccination and SARS-CoV-2 variants. The overall study: Ad26.COV2.S, an intramuscular injection, was given once or twice 56 days apart. General study points: Reported post-vaccination CD8+ and CD4+ T cell responses to spike showed substantial breadth. Placebo and vaccine recipients had non-spike TCR breadth that was similar.

Points on this clone: Its antigen is not known.

Clones were read by immunoSEQ multiplex PCR, and TCRdb kept only the in-frame ones, dropping some. Of about 350,000 clones listed, roughly 90% are singletons. The junction had 6 bases not matched to a gene; V was cut back by 2 bases and J by 6 bases. The CDR3 is 17 residues long. CDR1 and CDR2 from the germline V gene are MGHRA and YSYEKL. Stated treatment: some 20 received Ad26.COV2.S at low or high dose, single or two shots; about 5 received placebo; per-sample allocation not given. Sampling happened 63 days after the first vaccine or placebo injection. Ad26 vector vaccine expressed Wuhan-strain SARS-CoV-2 spike.

The chain has TRBV4-1 and TRBJ2-1; 14 positions agree with TRBD2. The specimen comprised peripheral blood, sampled in a trial of Ad26.COV2.S vaccine versus placebo. The sequence derives from a person between 18 and 60 years old who received the Ad26.COV2.S COVID-19 vaccine or a placebo. The CDR3 protein is CASSQHSGTSGSNEQFF. CDR3 in DNA: TGCGCCAGCAGCCAACATTCAGGGACTAGCGGGAGCAATGAGCAGTTCTTC.